This TCR beta chain was documented in a study of T cells in Graves' hyperthyroidism and ophthalmopathy. Study-wide findings and caveats: Blood held most thyroid clonotypes expanded above 0.001 frequency.

The TCR beta CDR3 regions underwent amplification using RNA transcripts as the source. Initially, a first-round RT-PCR of the TCR CDR3 employed the HTBI primer set. Each CDR3 protein is one row after TCRdb ran MiXCR on the multiplex PCR reads. The data contain around 600,000 distinct CDR3 sequences, approximately 15% of them singletons. The study left out patients who had uncontrolled infection, other autoimmune disease, pregnancy or lactation. Germline V CDR1 and CDR2: MRHNA, SNTAGT. This CDR3 region has 14 residues. V was clipped by 5 bases and J by 8 bases, with 15 bases between them. This clonotype was counted only a few times. Its antigen is not identified.

The chain employs TRBV6-4 and TRBJ2-2, with TRBD2 as a possible D gene (6 bases). What was sequenced was blood. This TCR came from a middle-aged woman with Graves' ophthalmopathy. CDR3 DNA sequence: TGTGCCAGCAGTCCAGAGGAGGGAGTAGGGGAGCTGTTTTTT. Encoded protein: CASSPEEGVGELFF.